Sequencing of this T cell receptor (beta chain) was carried out in a study of T cell responses to AZD1222 COVID-19 vaccine. As for the study in general: Samples with a second dose at about 4 or about 12 weeks were pooled together. Points from the study as a whole: Baseline seropositivity characterized only six AZD1222 recipients. Possibly, clonal diversity was underestimated; donors were largely white British and included more females.

Assay used: immunoSEQ multiplex PCR; TCRdb lists only in-frame clones, some missing. The table lists over 130,000 clones, 93% of them singletons, with 4.5% to 5.5% in the top ten. On this clone: Antigen: not known.

This CDR3 has 15 residues. Trimming took off 0 bases at V and 7 bases at J, with 13 bases between the two ends. Germline V gene data show CDR1 as SGHRS and CDR2 as YFSETQ. The clonotype originates from an adult in good health. Specimen: peripheral blood, collected on day 0 of AZD1222 vaccination. The gene calls are TRBV5-1 and TRBJ1-4; D possibly corresponds to TRBD1 (5 bases). In DNA form, the CDR3 reads TGCGCCAGCAGCTTGGCCGGGACGGCGAGTGAAAAACTGTTTTTT. This gives the protein CASSLAGTASEKLFF.